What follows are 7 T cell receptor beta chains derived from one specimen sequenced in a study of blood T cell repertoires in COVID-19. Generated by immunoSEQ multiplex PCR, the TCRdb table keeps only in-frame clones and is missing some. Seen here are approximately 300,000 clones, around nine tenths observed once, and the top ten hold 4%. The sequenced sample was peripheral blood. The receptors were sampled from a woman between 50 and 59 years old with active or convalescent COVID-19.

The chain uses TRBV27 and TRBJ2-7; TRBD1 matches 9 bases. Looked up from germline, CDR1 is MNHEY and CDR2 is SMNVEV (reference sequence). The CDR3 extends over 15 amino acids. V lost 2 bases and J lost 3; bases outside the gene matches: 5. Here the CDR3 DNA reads TGTGCCAGCAGTTTAGGGGACAGGGCGGACTACGAGCAGTACTTC. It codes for CASSLGDRADYEQYF.

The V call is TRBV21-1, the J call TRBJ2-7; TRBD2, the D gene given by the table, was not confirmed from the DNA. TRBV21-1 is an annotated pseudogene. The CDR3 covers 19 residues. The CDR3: CASSNLPGLAGDPTYEQYF. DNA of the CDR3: TGTGCCAGCAGCAATCTCCCCGGACTAGCGGGAGACCCTACCTACGAGCAGTACTTC.

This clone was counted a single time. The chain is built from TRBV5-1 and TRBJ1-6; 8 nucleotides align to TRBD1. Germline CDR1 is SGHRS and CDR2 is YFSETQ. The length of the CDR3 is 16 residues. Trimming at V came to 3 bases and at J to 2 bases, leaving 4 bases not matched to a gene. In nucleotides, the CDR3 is TGCGCCAGCAGCTACCAGGGGGCCACCTATAATTCACCCCTCCACTTT. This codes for CASSYQGATYNSPLHF. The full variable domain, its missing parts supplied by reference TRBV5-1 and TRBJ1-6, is KAGVTQTPRYLIKTRGQQVTLSCSPISGHRSVSWYQQTPGQGLQFLFEYFSETQRNKGNFPGRFSGRQFSNSRSEMNVSTLELGDSALYLCASSYQGATYNSPLHFGNGTRLTVT.

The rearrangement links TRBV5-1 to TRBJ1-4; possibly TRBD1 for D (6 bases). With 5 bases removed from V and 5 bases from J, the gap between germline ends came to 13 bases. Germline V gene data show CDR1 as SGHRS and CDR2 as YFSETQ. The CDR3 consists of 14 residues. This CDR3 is CASRQGLPNEKLFF. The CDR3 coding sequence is TGCGCCAGCAGACAGGGTTTACCGAATGAAAAACTGTTTTTT.

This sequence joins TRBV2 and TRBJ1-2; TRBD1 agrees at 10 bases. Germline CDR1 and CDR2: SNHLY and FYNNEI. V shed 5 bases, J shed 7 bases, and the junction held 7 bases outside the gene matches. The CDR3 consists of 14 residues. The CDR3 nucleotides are TGTGCCAGCAGTCCAGACAGGGGGCGAGGTGGCTACACCTTC. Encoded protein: CASSPDRGRGGYTF.

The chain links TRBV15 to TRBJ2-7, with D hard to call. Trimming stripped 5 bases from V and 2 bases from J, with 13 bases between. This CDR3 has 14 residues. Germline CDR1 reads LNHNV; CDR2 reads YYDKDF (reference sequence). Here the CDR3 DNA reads TGTGCCACCAGCGTCTCGACTCCTACCTACGAGCAGTACTTC. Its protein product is CATSVSTPTYEQYF.

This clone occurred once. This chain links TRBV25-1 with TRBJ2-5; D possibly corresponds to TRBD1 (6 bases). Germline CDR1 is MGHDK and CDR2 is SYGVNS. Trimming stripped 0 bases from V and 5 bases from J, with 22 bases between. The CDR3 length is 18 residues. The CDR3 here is CASSEYFVTGSLSETQYF. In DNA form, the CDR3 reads TGTGCCAGCAGTGAATATTTCGTAACAGGGAGCCTGTCGGAGACCCAGTACTTC.